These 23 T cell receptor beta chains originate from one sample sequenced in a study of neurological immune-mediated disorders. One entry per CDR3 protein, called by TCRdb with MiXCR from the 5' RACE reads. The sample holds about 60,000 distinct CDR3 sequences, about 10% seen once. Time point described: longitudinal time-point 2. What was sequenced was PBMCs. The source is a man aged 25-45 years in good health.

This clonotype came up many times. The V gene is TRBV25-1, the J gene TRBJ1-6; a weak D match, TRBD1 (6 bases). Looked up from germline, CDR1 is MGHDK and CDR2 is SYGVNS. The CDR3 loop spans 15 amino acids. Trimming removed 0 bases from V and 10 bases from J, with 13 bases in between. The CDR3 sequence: CASSEYQGPGSPLHF. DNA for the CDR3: TGTGCCAGCAGTGAATATCAGGGGCCGGGGTCACCCCTCCACTTT.

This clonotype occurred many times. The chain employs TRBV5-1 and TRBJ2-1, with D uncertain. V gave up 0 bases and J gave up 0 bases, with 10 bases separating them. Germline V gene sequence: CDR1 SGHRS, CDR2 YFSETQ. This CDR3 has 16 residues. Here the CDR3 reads CASSLVSRPSYNEQFF. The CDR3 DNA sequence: TGCGCCAGCAGCTTGGTCTCACGGCCCTCCTACAATGAGCAGTTCTTC.

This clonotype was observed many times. CDR3 protein: CASSAGTSTDTQYF. CDR3 sequence (DNA): TGTGCCAGCAGTGCAGGGACTAGCACAGATACGCAGTATTTT. The chain couples TRBV6-1 to TRBJ2-3, with TRBD2 as a possible D gene (6 bases). Between the trimmed V and J ends, which lost 4 bases and 0 bases, there was a span of 8 bases. There are 14 residues in the CDR3. Germline loops: CDR1 MNHNS, CDR2 SASEGT.

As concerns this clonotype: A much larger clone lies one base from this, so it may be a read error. The CDR3 spells CSVEGGRTDTQYF. In DNA form, the CDR3 reads TGCAGCGTTGAAGGCGGGAGGACAGATACGCAGTATTTT. The chain is built from TRBV29-1 and TRBJ2-3; 8 bases agree with TRBD2. V was clipped by 1 base and J by 3 bases; unmatched bases: 0. In germline, CDR1 is SQVTM, CDR2 ANQGSEA. The CDR3 has 13 residues.

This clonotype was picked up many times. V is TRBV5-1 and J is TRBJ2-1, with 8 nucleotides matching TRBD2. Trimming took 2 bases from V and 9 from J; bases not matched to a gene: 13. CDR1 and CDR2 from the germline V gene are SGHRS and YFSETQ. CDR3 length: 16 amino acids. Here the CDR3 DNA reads TGCGCCAGCAGCTTCAAAGGACTAGCAGGAGATCCTGAGCAGTTCTTC. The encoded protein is CASSFKGLAGDPEQFF. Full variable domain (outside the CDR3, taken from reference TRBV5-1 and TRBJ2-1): KAGVTQTPRYLIKTRGQQVTLSCSPISGHRSVSWYQQTPGQGLQFLFEYFSETQRNKGNFPGRFSGRQFSNSRSEMNVSTLELGDSALYLCASSFKGLAGDPEQFFGPGTRLTVL.

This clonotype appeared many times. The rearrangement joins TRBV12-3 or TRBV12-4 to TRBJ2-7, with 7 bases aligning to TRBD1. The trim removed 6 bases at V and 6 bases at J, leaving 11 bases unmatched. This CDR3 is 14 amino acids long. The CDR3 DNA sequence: TGTGCCAGCAGGCCCAACAGGGGTCGAGTCGAGCAGTACTTC. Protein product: CASRPNRGRVEQYF.

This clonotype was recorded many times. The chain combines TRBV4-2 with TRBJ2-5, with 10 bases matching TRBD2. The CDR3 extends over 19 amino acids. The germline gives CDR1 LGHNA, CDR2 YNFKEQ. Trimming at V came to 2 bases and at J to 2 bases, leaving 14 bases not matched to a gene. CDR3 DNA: TGTGCCAGCAGCCAATTTGGTCAGGGACTAGCGTCTGAACAAGAGACCCAGTACTTC. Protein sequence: CASSQFGQGLASEQETQYF.

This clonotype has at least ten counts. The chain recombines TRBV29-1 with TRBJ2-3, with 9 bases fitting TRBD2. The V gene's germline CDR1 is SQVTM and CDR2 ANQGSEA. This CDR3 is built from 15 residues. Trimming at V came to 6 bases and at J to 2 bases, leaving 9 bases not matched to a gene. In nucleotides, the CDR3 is TGCAGCGTCGATAGCGGGAGCGTTAACACAGATACGCAGTATTTT. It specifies CSVDSGSVNTDTQYF.

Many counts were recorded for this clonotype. The CDR3 DNA reads as TGTGCCAGCAGTTCAACCGACTGGACAGGGTCCTACGAGCAGTACTTC. It specifies CASSSTDWTGSYEQYF. The chain carries TRBV27 and TRBJ2-7, with 8 bases fitting TRBD1. J lost 1 base, V lost 4 bases, and 9 bases had no gene match. The length of the CDR3 is 16 residues. In germline, CDR1 is MNHEY, CDR2 SMNVEV (reference sequence).

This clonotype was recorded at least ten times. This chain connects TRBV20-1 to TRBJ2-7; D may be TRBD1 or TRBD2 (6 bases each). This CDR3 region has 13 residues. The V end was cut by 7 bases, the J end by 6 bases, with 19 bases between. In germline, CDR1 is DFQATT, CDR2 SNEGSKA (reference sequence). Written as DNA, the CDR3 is TGCAGTGGGCAGGGGCAGGGTAGCGGCGAGCAGTACTTC. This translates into CSGQGQGSGEQYF.

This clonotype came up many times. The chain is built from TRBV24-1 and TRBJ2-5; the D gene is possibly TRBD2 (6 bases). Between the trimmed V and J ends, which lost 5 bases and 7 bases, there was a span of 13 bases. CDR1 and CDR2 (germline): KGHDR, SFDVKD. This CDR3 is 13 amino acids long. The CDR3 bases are TGTGCCACCAGTGCGCGGGGAAGCGGGACCCAGTACTTC. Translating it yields CATSARGSGTQYF.

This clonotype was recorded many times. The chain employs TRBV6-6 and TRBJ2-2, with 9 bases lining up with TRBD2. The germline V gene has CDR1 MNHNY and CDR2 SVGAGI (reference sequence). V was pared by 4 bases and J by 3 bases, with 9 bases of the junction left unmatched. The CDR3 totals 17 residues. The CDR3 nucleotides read TGTGCCAGCAGTTCGTTGATAGCGGGAGAGGACACCGGGGAGCTGTTTTTT. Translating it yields CASSSLIAGEDTGELFF.

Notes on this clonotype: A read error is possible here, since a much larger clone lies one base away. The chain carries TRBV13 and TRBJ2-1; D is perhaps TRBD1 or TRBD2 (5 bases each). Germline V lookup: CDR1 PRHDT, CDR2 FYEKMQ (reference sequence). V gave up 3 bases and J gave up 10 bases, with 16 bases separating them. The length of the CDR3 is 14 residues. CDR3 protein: CASSFGTSPHEQFF. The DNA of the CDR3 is TGTGCCAGCAGCTTTGGGACGTCGCCCCACGAGCAGTTCTTC.

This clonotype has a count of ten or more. Here the CDR3 DNA reads TGTGCCAGCAGCCCCGGATTGGGATTTGGCACAGATACGCAGTATTTT. Its translation: CASSPGLGFGTDTQYF. The genes are TRBV7-2 and TRBJ2-3, with D unresolved. This CDR3 contains 16 residues. Germline CDR1 SGHTA, CDR2 FQGNSA. Trimming shortened V by 5 bases and J by 1 base, and 16 bases separated the two germline ends. Variable domain in full (rest from reference TRBV7-2 and TRBJ2-3): GAGVSQSPSNKVTEKGKDVELRCDPISGHTALYWYRQSLGQGLEFLIYFQGNSAPDKSGLPSDRFSAERTGGSVSTLTIQRTQQEDSAVYLCASSPGLGFGTDTQYFGPGTRLTVL.

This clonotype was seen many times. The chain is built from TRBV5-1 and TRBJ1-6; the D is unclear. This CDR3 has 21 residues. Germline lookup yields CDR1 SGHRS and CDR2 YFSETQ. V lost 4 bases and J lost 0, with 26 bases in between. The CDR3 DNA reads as TGCGCCAGCAGCCGAGCATCCACCGGAACCTTAAAGAGCTCCTATAATTCACCCCTCCACTTT. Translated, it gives CASSRASTGTLKSSYNSPLHF.

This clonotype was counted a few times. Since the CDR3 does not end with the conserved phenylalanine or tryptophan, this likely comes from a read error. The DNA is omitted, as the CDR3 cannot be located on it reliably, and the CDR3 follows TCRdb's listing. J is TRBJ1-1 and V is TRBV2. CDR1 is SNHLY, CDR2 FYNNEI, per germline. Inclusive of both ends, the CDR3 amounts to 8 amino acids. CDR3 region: CASSLTVL.

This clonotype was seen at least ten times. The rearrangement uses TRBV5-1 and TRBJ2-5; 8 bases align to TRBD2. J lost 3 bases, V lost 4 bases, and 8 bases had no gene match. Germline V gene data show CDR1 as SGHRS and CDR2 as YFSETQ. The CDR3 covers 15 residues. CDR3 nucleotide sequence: TGCGCCAGCAGCCACCGGGGAGCGGGGGAAGAGACCCAGTACTTC. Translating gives CASSHRGAGEETQYF.

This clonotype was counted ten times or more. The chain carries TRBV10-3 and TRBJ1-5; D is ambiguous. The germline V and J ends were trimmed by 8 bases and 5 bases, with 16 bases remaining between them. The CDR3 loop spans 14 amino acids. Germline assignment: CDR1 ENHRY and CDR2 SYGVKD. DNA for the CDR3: TGTGCCATCGGAGGCCAGCAAGGGTATCAGCCCCAGCATTTT. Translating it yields CAIGGQQGYQPQHF.

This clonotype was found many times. CDR3 loop: CASSLTAGGGDEQFF. In nucleotides, the CDR3 is TGTGCCAGCAGCTTAACAGCGGGAGGGGGCGATGAGCAGTTCTTC. The chain is built from TRBV7-3 and TRBJ2-1, with 10 bases fitting TRBD2. From germline, CDR1 is SGHTA and CDR2 FQGTGA. CDR3 length equals 15 residues. Trimming took 0 bases from V and 8 from J; bases not matched to a gene: 4.

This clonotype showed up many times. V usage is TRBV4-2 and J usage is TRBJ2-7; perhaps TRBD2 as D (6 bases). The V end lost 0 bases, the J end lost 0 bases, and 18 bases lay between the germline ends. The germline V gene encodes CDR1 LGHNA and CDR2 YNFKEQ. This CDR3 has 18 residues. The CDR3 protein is CASSQEWSVSGSSYEQYF. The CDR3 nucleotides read TGTGCCAGCAGCCAAGAATGGAGCGTTAGCGGTAGCTCCTACGAGCAGTACTTC.

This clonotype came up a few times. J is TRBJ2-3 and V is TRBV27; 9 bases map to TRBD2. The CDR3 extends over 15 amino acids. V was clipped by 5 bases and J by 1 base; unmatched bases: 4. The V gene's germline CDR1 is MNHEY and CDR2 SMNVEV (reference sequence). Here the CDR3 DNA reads TGTGCCAGCAGTAAGGGACTAGCTCGCACAGATACGCAGTATTTT. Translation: CASSKGLARTDTQYF.

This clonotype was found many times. The CDR3 nucleotides are TGTGCCAGCAGCTTGGTGGTCGCGGTCGGTAACACCGGGGAGCTGTTTTTT. It encodes CASSLVVAVGNTGELFF. This chain links TRBV7-7 with TRBJ2-2, with unresolved D. The germline V gene has CDR1 SSHAT and CDR2 FNYEAQ (reference sequence). This CDR3 contains 17 residues. Trimming removed 3 bases at V and 2 bases at J, with 16 bases between.

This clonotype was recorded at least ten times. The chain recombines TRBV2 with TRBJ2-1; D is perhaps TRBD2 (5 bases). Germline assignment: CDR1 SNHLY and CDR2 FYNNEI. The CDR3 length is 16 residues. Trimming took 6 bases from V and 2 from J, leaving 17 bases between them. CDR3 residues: CASRENGIGTYNEQFF. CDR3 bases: TGTGCCAGCAGGGAGAACGGGATTGGGACCTACAATGAGCAGTTCTTC.